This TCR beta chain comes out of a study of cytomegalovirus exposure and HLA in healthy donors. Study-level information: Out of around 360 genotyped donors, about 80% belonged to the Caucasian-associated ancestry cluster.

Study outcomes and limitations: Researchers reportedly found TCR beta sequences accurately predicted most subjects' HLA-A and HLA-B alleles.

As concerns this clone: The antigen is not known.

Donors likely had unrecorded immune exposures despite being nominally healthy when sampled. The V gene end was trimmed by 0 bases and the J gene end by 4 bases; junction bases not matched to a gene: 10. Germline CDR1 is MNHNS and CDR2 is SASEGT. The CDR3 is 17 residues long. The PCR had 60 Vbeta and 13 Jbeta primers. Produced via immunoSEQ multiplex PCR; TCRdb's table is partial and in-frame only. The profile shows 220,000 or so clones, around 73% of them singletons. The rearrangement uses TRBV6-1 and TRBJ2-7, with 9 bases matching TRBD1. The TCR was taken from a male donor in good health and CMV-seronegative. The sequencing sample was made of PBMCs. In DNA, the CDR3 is TGTGCCAGCAGTGAAGCGCTTCCGGGACAGGGAGGGTACGAGCAGTACTTC. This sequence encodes CASSEALPGQGGYEQYF.